Below, 30 T cell receptor beta chains from the same sample are listed, as sequenced in a study of T-cell reconstitution after alpha-beta-depleted transplantation in children. TCRbeta library construction was performed incorporating unique molecular identifiers. TCRdb recomputed calls from the PCR reads with MiXCR, one row per CDR3 protein. In the table there are approximately 350,000 distinct CDR3 sequences, roughly 16% of which are singletons. The sample in question was PBMCs, mostly from graft donor cells, obtained 360 days after TCRalphabeta/CD19-depleted stem cell transplant. The receptors derive from a male patient under 10 years old who had a stem cell transplant for acute lymphoblastic leukemia, so the T cells may come from the graft donor.

This clonotype has ten or more counts. The chain combines TRBV4-1 with TRBJ2-7; 11 positions agree with TRBD1. CDR1 MGHRA and CDR2 YSYEKL come from the germline V gene. This CDR3 has 17 amino acids. Trimming took 2 bases from V and 6 from J; bases not matched to a gene: 12. The CDR3 spells CASSQTPGQGARSEQYF. The CDR3 DNA is TGCGCCAGCAGCCAAACTCCCGGACAGGGGGCGCGGAGCGAGCAGTACTTC.

This chain connects TRBV13 to TRBJ2-1; D possibly corresponds to TRBD1 (5 bases). Germline values: CDR1 PRHDT, CDR2 FYEKMQ (reference sequence). V was trimmed by 3 bases and J by 2 bases, leaving 17 bases between them. There are 17 residues in the CDR3. The CDR3 region is CASSFWGGPDAYNEQFF. CDR3 sequence (DNA): TGTGCCAGCAGCTTTTGGGGCGGACCGGACGCCTACAATGAGCAGTTCTTC.

This clonotype was seen only a few times. This chain joins TRBV9 and TRBJ2-1; TRBD2 agrees at 7 bases. This CDR3 comprises 15 residues. Unmatched junction bases numbered 9, after V lost 0 bases and J lost 9 bases. From germline, CDR1 is SGDLS and CDR2 YYNGEE. The CDR3, as DNA: TGTGCCAGCAGCGTAGGGTGGGAGGGGTTAGGTGAGCAGTTCTTC. Its translation: CASSVGWEGLGEQFF.

This clonotype was found a few times. V usage is TRBV6-2 or TRBV6-3 and J usage is TRBJ2-2; perhaps TRBD2 as D (5 bases). Germline V gene sequence: CDR1 MNHEY, CDR2 SVGEGT. V dropped 2 bases and J dropped 1 base, with 11 bases sitting between them. The CDR3 has 16 residues. The DNA of the CDR3 is TGTGCCAGCAGTTACCCGAGGGAGTGGAACACCGGGGAGCTGTTTTTT. Encoded protein: CASSYPREWNTGELFF.

The chain employs TRBV7-6 and TRBJ2-7, with 9 positions matching TRBD2. The germline CDR1 and CDR2 sequences are SGHVS and FNYEAQ. Trimming cost V 1 base and J 0 bases; bases outside gene matches: 4. CDR3 size: 16 residues. DNA of the CDR3: TGTGCCAGCAGCTTAGAGACTAGCGGAAGCTCCTACGAGCAGTACTTC. Amino acid sequence: CASSLETSGSSYEQYF.

This clonotype was detected a few times. The chain joins TRBV12-3 or TRBV12-4 to TRBJ1-4, with 9 bases aligning to TRBD1. After removal of 4 bases from V and 8 bases from J, the junction contained 11 bases not matched to a gene. The CDR3 sequence is 16 residues long. In DNA, the CDR3 is TGTGCCAGCAGTTCCTCATTTTTACAGGGGGCAGAAAAACTGTTTTTT. This translates into CASSSSFLQGAEKLFF.

Concerning this clonotype: A clone one base away is much larger, so this may be a read error. The rearrangement uses TRBV5-1 and TRBJ2-3, with D perhaps TRBD2 (6 bases). The CDR3 extends over 13 amino acids. The V gene lost 1 base and the J gene lost 5 bases, with 8 bases spanning the gap. Per germline, CDR1 SGHRS and CDR2 YFSETQ. The CDR3 bases are TGCGCCAGCAGCTTGCGACTAGTAGATACGCAGTATTTT. This encodes CASSLRLVDTQYF.

This clonotype appeared a few times. This chain joins TRBV12-5 and TRBJ2-1, with 8 nucleotides matching TRBD2. J was trimmed by 9 bases and V by 4 bases; bases with no gene match: 14. The CDR3 is made up of 16 amino acids. Germline CDR1 and CDR2: LGHNT and FRNRAP. In DNA form, the CDR3 reads TGTGCTAGTGGTTCCTTCGTAGCGGGACGCGTAGGTGAGCAGTTCTTC. Its translation is CASGSFVAGRVGEQFF.

The genes are TRBV4-3 and TRBJ2-5, with 7 bases identical to TRBD1. The CDR3 loop spans 15 amino acids. Per the germline V gene, CDR1 is LGHNA and CDR2 is YSLEER. J was trimmed by 5 bases and V by 4 bases; bases with no gene match: 10. CDR3 DNA: TGCGCCAGCAGCCTTTCCCCGACAGGGTCCGAGACCCAGTACTTC. This codes for CASSLSPTGSETQYF.

The rearrangement joins TRBV29-1 to TRBJ2-1, with 10 bases aligning to TRBD2. CDR1 is SQVTM, CDR2 ANQGSEA, per germline. Trimming at V came to 6 bases and at J to 8 bases, leaving 4 bases not matched to a gene. The CDR3 consists of 12 residues. The CDR3: CSVRLAGDEQFF. CDR3 coding DNA: TGCAGCGTACGGCTAGCGGGGGATGAGCAGTTCTTC.

There are a few counts of this clonotype. As DNA, the CDR3 is TGCGCCAGCAGCTTCGGACAGGGGAGCCACGAGCAGTACTTC. It encodes CASSFGQGSHEQYF. The chain links TRBV5-1 to TRBJ2-7; 9 bases are a match to TRBD1. Germline CDR1 is SGHRS and CDR2 is YFSETQ. V shed 2 bases, J shed 5 bases, and the junction held 5 bases outside the gene matches. This CDR3 has 14 residues.

The V call is TRBV7-2, the J call TRBJ2-4; TRBD2 is a possible D gene (6 bases). From germline, CDR1 is SGHTA and CDR2 FQGNSA. V lost 2 bases and J 8 bases, leaving 22 bases between the germline ends. The CDR3 has 17 amino acids. As DNA, the CDR3 is TGTGCCAGCAGCTTACCCCGCGAGGGCGGGACCCAGTACATTCAGTACTTC. Translating it yields CASSLPREGGTQYIQYF.

The gene calls are TRBV6-4 and TRBJ2-3; D possibly uses TRBD1 or TRBD2 (6 bases each). This CDR3 has 15 residues. Germline V CDR1 and CDR2: MRHNA, SNTAGT. Trimming cost V 6 bases and J 2 bases, with 15 bases left between them. CDR3 loop: CASSYTGADTDTQYF. The CDR3 coding sequence is TGTGCCAGCAGCTACACGGGGGCGGACACAGATACGCAGTATTTT.

This clonotype has more than one count but fewer than ten. This chain links TRBV29-1 with TRBJ2-1, with TRBD2 identical over 10 bases. The junction had 3 bases not matched to a gene; V was cut back by 4 bases and J by 6 bases. Germline V gene sequence: CDR1 SQVTM, CDR2 ANQGSEA. The CDR3 sequence is 13 residues long. The CDR3 loop is CSVALAGANEQFF. CDR3 in DNA: TGCAGCGTTGCGCTAGCGGGAGCCAATGAGCAGTTCTTC.

This clonotype was detected only a few times. The gene calls are TRBV12-3 or TRBV12-4 and TRBJ2-1; 11 positions agree with TRBD2. Trimming at V came to 6 bases and at J to 4 bases, leaving 5 bases not matched to a gene. CDR3 length: 15 amino acids. Here the CDR3 reads CASRPTSGGYNEQFF. In DNA, the CDR3 is TGTGCCAGCAGACCAACTAGCGGGGGATACAATGAGCAGTTCTTC.

The V call is TRBV6-2 or TRBV6-3, the J call TRBJ1-3; D is unclear. V shed 6 bases and J shed 3 bases, with 15 bases lying between them. There are 15 residues in the CDR3. CDR1 is MNHEY and CDR2 is SVGEGT in the germline V gene. Written as DNA, the CDR3 is TGTGCCAGCAGCATACAGCCGAAATTTGGAAACACCATATATTTT. Translated: CASSIQPKFGNTIYF.

This clonotype was seen a handful of times. The chain has TRBV29-1 and TRBJ2-1; the D is unclear. Germline V gene lookup returns CDR1 SQVTM and CDR2 ANQGSEA. The V end lost 2 bases, the J end lost 2 bases, and 13 bases lay between the germline ends. This CDR3 has 15 residues. The CDR3 sequence is CSVEKSEWPYNEQFF. The CDR3 bases are TGCAGCGTTGAAAAGTCGGAGTGGCCCTACAATGAGCAGTTCTTC.

This clonotype was seen more than once but under ten times. This chain uses TRBV12-3 or TRBV12-4 with TRBJ1-3; 7 nucleotides agree with TRBD1. CDR3 length equals 17 residues. Losses at the gene ends were 2 bases for V and 0 bases for J; bases not matched to a gene: 7. DNA of the CDR3: TGTGCCAGCAGTTTACGGTCGACAGGGAGCTCTGGAAACACCATATATTTT. Protein product: CASSLRSTGSSGNTIYF.

The chain couples TRBV5-6 to TRBJ2-7; 10 nucleotides match TRBD2. The CDR3 consists of 15 residues. The V gene end was trimmed by 3 bases and the J gene end by 6 bases; junction bases not matched to a gene: 9. Germline-derived CDR1 and CDR2 are SGHDT and YYEEEE. CDR3 sequence (DNA): TGTGCCAGCAGCTCCCCTAGCGGGGGCCCCATCGAGCAGTACTTC. Translation: CASSSPSGGPIEQYF.

The chain combines TRBV5-1 with TRBJ2-7, with a possible D match to TRBD2 (6 bases). The J call is in doubt because the DNA end fits TRBJ2-1 better. The CDR3 covers 14 residues. Per germline, CDR1 SGHRS and CDR2 YFSETQ. CDR3 amino acids: CASSYTGSSYEQFF. The DNA of the CDR3 is TGCGCCAGCAGCTATACCGGGAGTTCCTACGAGCAGTTCTTC.

This clonotype has ten or more counts. CDR3 amino acids: CASSPGPGLAGEREQFF. The CDR3 DNA reads TGTGCCAGCAGCCCAGGGCCCGGACTAGCGGGAGAAAGGGAGCAGTTCTTC. The rearrangement uses TRBV3-1 and TRBJ2-1, with 13 bases matching TRBD2. Germline assignment: CDR1 LGHDT and CDR2 YNNKEL (reference sequence). V lost 4 bases, J lost 10 bases, and 13 bases stayed unmatched. The CDR3 loop spans 17 amino acids.

This clonotype has at least ten counts. The chain is built from TRBV27 and TRBJ2-5; D ambiguous. V gave up 5 bases and J gave up 2 bases, with 3 bases separating them. This CDR3 has 11 residues. CDR1 MNHEY and CDR2 SMNVEV come from the germline V gene (reference sequence). The CDR3 here is CASSHQETQYF. The CDR3, as DNA: TGTGCCAGCAGTCATCAAGAGACCCAGTACTTC.

V is TRBV24-1 and J is TRBJ2-5, with 10 bases aligning to TRBD1. The CDR3 extends over 15 amino acids. Germline CDR1 is KGHDR and CDR2 is SFDVKD. V trimming: 4 bases; J trimming: 2 bases; junction bases outside the gene matches: 3. The CDR3, as DNA: TGTGCCACCAGTGAAGGACAGGGGGTTCAAGAGACCCAGTACTTC. It codes for CATSEGQGVQETQYF.

This clonotype came up a few times. The genes are TRBV4-2 and TRBJ2-5; the D is unclear. This CDR3 is 14 amino acids long. V lost 2 bases to trimming and J lost 1 base, with 8 bases between them. CDR1 is LGHNA and CDR2 is YNFKEQ in the germline V gene. The CDR3 protein is CASSQWASQETQYF. The CDR3 nucleotides are TGTGCCAGCAGCCAATGGGCAAGCCAAGAGACCCAGTACTTC.

V usage is TRBV4-1 and J usage is TRBJ2-7; 9 bases align to TRBD1. This CDR3 contains 18 residues. Trimming cost V 0 bases and J 7 bases; bases outside gene matches: 16. Germline lookup yields CDR1 MGHRA and CDR2 YSYEKL. The CDR3 nucleotides are TGCGCCAGCAGCCAAGATGGGGCCGGGACAGGGCGCTCGGGGGAGCAGTACTTC. Its translation is CASSQDGAGTGRSGEQYF.

This clonotype appeared many times. The chain recombines TRBV3-1 with TRBJ2-2; a possible D gene is TRBD2 (5 bases). The CDR3 is 13 amino acids. V lost 4 bases to trimming and J lost 3 bases, with 6 bases between them. Germline CDR1 is LGHDT and CDR2 is YNNKEL (reference sequence). CDR3 bases: TGTGCCAGCAGCCGGACTCACACCGGGGAGCTGTTTTTT. This encodes CASSRTHTGELFF.

This clonotype was seen more than once but under ten times. The chain couples TRBV24-1 to TRBJ2-4, with D possibly TRBD1 on 6 matching bases. Per germline, CDR1 KGHDR and CDR2 SFDVKD. This CDR3 has 20 amino acids. Trimming stripped 5 bases from V and 0 bases from J, with 25 bases between. CDR3: CATSVGSGGGRILAKNIQYF. The CDR3 bases are TGTGCCACCAGTGTAGGAAGTGGGGGCGGGCGCATCCTAGCCAAAAACATTCAGTACTTC.

V and J are TRBV27 and TRBJ1-2; D possibly corresponds to TRBD1 (6 bases). Per germline, CDR1 MNHEY and CDR2 SMNVEV (reference sequence). V lost 6 bases and J 4 bases, leaving 12 bases between the germline ends. This CDR3 spans 13 amino acids. The DNA for the CDR3 is TGTGCCAGCAGAGATCAGGGGAGCTATGGCTACACCTTC. This encodes CASRDQGSYGYTF.

This clonotype was seen only a few times. This chain links TRBV9 with TRBJ2-3, with a weak D call TRBD1 (5 bases). This CDR3 spans 14 amino acids. Germline V gene sequence: CDR1 SGDLS, CDR2 YYNGEE. V dropped 2 bases and J dropped 2 bases, with 9 bases sitting between them. In nucleotides, the CDR3 is TGTGCCAGCAGCGTCCAGGGAAACACAGATACGCAGTATTTT. This codes for CASSVQGNTDTQYF. Looking up the rest from reference TRBV9 and TRBJ2-3 gives the full variable domain: DSGVTQTPKHLITATGQRVTLRCSPRSGDLSVYWYQQSLDQGLQFLIQYYNGEERAKGNILERFSAQQFPDLHSELNLSSLELGDSALYFCASSVQGNTDTQYFGPGTRLTVL.

This clonotype was seen a handful of times. V usage is TRBV6-5 and J usage is TRBJ1-4; D may be TRBD1 (5 bases). V shed 2 bases and J shed 6 bases, with 13 bases lying between them. This CDR3 comprises 15 residues. The germline gives CDR1 MNHEY, CDR2 SVGAGI. CDR3 DNA sequence: TGTGCCAGCAGTTACAGCGGGGCGGGGCATGAAAAACTGTTTTTT. Translating it yields CASSYSGAGHEKLFF.